This is a list of T cell receptor beta chains from one sample in a study of Ad26.COV2.S vaccination and SARS-CoV-2 variants. Sequenced by immunoSEQ multiplex PCR; TCRdb stores in-frame clones only, minus some. The sample comprises roughly 700,000 clones, more than 70% of which are singletons, and approximately 1.5% rests with the top ten. Sequences were derived from peripheral blood, sampled in a trial of Ad26.COV2.S vaccine versus placebo. The origin of the receptors is a person between 18 and 59 years old who received the Ad26.COV2.S COVID-19 vaccine or a placebo. CDR3s include the opening cysteine and the closing phenylalanine or tryptophan. The D gene is left open where the match is weak. Size is omitted from some rows. Given values are once, few, many or a class for expanded clones.

CDR3aa | CDR3nt | len | v_gene | d_gene | abundance | j_gene
CASSLSPGQGRGNYGYTF | TGTGCCAGCAGCTTGTCCCCCGGACAGGGGAGGGGTAACTATGGCTACACCTTC | 18 | TRBV5-5 | TRBD1 | NA | TRBJ1-2
CASSVSGRLTDTQYF | TGTGCCAGCAGCGTGAGCGGGAGACTCACAGATACGCAGTATTTT | 15 | TRBV9 | TRBD2 | NA | TRBJ2-3
CASSYSPAPTLPLHF | TGTGCCAGCAGTTACTCTCCCGCACCGACCTTACCCCTCCACTTT | 15 | TRBV6-5 | NA | NA | TRBJ1-6
CASSIGAGVMGYEQYF | TGTGCCAGTAGTATAGGAGCGGGAGTTATGGGCTACGAGCAGTACTTC | 16 | TRBV19 | TRBD2 | NA | TRBJ2-7
CASSGGGLAADTQYF | TGTGCCAGCAGTGGCGGGGGACTGGCCGCAGATACGCAGTATTTT | 15 | TRBV9 | TRBD2 | NA | TRBJ2-3
CASSRGETQYF | TGTGCCAGCAGTCGAGGGGAGACCCAGTACTTC | 11 | TRBV6-5 | NA | NA | TRBJ2-5
CASNVQPYSNQPQHF | TGTGCCAGTAACGTCCAGCCCTATAGCAATCAGCCCCAGCATTTT | 15 | TRBV19 | NA | NA | TRBJ1-5
CASSGGQGNTEAFF | TGTGCCAGCAGCGGGGGACAGGGGAACACTGAAGCTTTCTTT | 14 | TRBV5-4 | TRBD1 | NA | TRBJ1-1
CASSEDRGFKEQYF | TGTGCCAGCAGCGAAGACAGGGGGTTCAAAGAGCAGTACTTC | 14 | TRBV5-4 | TRBD1 | NA | TRBJ2-7
CASSSREGNEQFF | TGTGCCAGCAGCTCCCGTGAGGGAAATGAGCAGTTCTTC | 13 | TRBV7-2 | NA | NA | TRBJ2-1
CAWSREGELSLHF | TGTGCCTGGAGCCGGGAGGGGGAATTGTCCCTCCACTTT | 13 | TRBV30 | NA | NA | TRBJ1-6
CASSTLQGLATDTQYF | TGTGCCAGCAGCACGCTACAGGGTTTAGCCACAGATACGCAGTATTTT | 16 | TRBV7-2 | NA | once | TRBJ2-3
CARSPGQGVEEQYF | TGTGCCAGGTCCCCGGGACAGGGGGTAGAAGAGCAGTACTTC | 14 | TRBV2 | TRBD1 | NA | TRBJ2-7
CATKEGANQPQHF | TGTGCCACCAAGGAGGGGGCCAATCAGCCCCAGCATTTT | 13 | TRBV2 | TRBD1 | NA | TRBJ1-5
CATSRQGAGTEAFF | TGTGCCACCAGCAGACAGGGGGCAGGGACTGAAGCTTTCTTT | 14 | TRBV15 | TRBD1 | NA | TRBJ1-1
CASSSGEGTRLYEQYF | TGTGCCAGCAGCTCAGGGGAAGGGACACGTCTCTACGAGCAGTACTTC | 16 | TRBV7-9 | NA | once | TRBJ2-7
CASSHLWGESYGYTF | TGTGCCAGCAGCCATCTTTGGGGGGAGAGCTATGGCTACACCTTC | 15 | TRBV11-3 | NA | few | TRBJ1-2
CASSPHHLNSGNTIYF | TGTGCCAGCAGCCCCCACCATCTGAACTCTGGAAACACCATATATTTT | 16 | TRBV7-2 | NA | NA | TRBJ1-3
CASSYSQGTGEKLFF | TGTGCCAGCAGTTACTCGCAGGGGACAGGTGAAAAACTGTTTTTT | 15 | TRBV6-5 | TRBD1 | NA | TRBJ1-4
CAWGTGTGGYYGYTF | TGTGCCTGGGGGACCGGGACAGGGGGATACTATGGCTACACCTTC | 15 | TRBV30 | TRBD1 | NA | TRBJ1-2
CASSKLAHAETQYF | TGTGCCAGCAGCAAACTAGCTCATGCTGAGACCCAGTACTTC | 14 | TRBV9 | NA | NA | TRBJ2-5
CASGLENGAEQFF | TGTGCTAGTGGTTTGGAAAACGGGGCTGAGCAGTTCTTC | 13 | TRBV12-5 | NA | NA | TRBJ2-1
CASRDSGTGTPETQYF | TGTGCCAGCAGAGATTCCGGGACAGGGACCCCAGAGACCCAGTACTTC | 16 | TRBV6-9 | TRBD1 | NA | TRBJ2-5
CASSPYRGATNEKLFF | TGTGCCAGCTCACCCTACAGAGGAGCAACTAATGAAAAACTGTTTTTT | 16 | TRBV18 | NA | NA | TRBJ1-4
CAGREWTGELFF | TGTGCCGGCAGGGAGTGGACCGGGGAGCTGTTTTTT | 12 | TRBV2 | NA | NA | TRBJ2-2
CASGRVNTEAFF | TGTGCCAGCGGTAGGGTGAACACTGAAGCTTTCTTT | 12 | TRBV12-3/TRBV12-4 | NA | NA | TRBJ1-1
CASSDLAAEYNSPLHF | TGTGCCAGCAGTGATCTTGCCGCCGAATATAATTCACCCCTCCACTTT | 16 | TRBV25-1 | NA | NA | TRBJ1-6
CASSLLVGLANTGELFF | TGTGCCAGCAGCTTATTGGTTGGACTAGCGAACACCGGGGAGCTGTTTTTT | 17 | TRBV7-8 | TRBD2 | NA | TRBJ2-2
CASSPRAGNSYNEQFF | TGTGCCAGCTCACCAAGGGCGGGTAACTCCTACAATGAGCAGTTCTTC | 16 | TRBV18 | NA | NA | TRBJ2-1
CASSQGSGSPYNEQFF | TGTGCCAGCAGCCAAGGATCCGGGAGCCCTTACAATGAGCAGTTCTTC | 16 | TRBV3-1/TRBV3-2 | NA | NA | TRBJ2-1
CASSYSPGVNYGYTF | TGTGCCAGCAGTTACTCCCCAGGGGTTAACTATGGCTACACCTTC | 15 | TRBV6-5 | NA | NA | TRBJ1-2
CASNPQGGRSPLHF | TGTGCCAGCAATCCCCAGGGGGGTAGGTCACCCCTCCACTTT | 14 | TRBV6-5 | TRBD1 | NA | TRBJ1-6
CASTEGDTYNEQFF | TGTGCCAGCACCGAGGGGGACACCTACAATGAGCAGTTCTTC | 14 | TRBV21-1 | NA | few | TRBJ2-1
CASSGTGYNSPLHF | TGTGCCAGCAGCGGTACAGGTTATAATTCACCCCTCCACTTT | 14 | TRBV9 | NA | NA | TRBJ1-6
CASSDGAGDNEQYF | TGTGCCAGCAGCGATGGGGCGGGAGATAACGAGCAGTACTTC | 14 | TRBV9 | TRBD2 | NA | TRBJ2-7
CATSGLTFGAFF | TGTGCCACCAGTGGCTTGACCTTCGGGGCTTTCTTT | 12 | TRBV24-1 | NA | NA | TRBJ1-1
CASSSGVNTGELFF | TGTGCCAGCAGCTCGGGGGTTAACACCGGGGAGCTGTTTTTT | 14 | TRBV7-3 | NA | NA | TRBJ2-2
CASRAGTSGGAGRGTDTQYF | TGTGCCAGCAGAGCCGGGACTAGCGGGGGGGCCGGAAGGGGAACAGATACGCAGTATTTT | 20 | TRBV7-6 | TRBD2 | NA | TRBJ2-3
CASSVAGKLGETQYF | TGTGCCAGCAGCGTGGCGGGGAAATTAGGGGAGACCCAGTACTTC | 15 | TRBV7-3 | NA | NA | TRBJ2-5
CACTSGKTDTQYF | TGTGCCTGTACTAGCGGCAAGACAGATACGCAGTATTTT | 13 | TRBV30 | TRBD2 | NA | TRBJ2-3
CASSDRGQIYEQYF | TGTGCCAGCAGTGATAGAGGACAGATCTACGAGCAGTACTTC | 14 | TRBV25-1 | NA | NA | TRBJ2-7
CASSLQGLTEAFF | TGCGCCAGCAGCCTTCAGGGGCTCACTGAAGCTTTCTTT | 13 | TRBV5-1 | NA | NA | TRBJ1-1
CASGLPLAGVSTDTQYF | TGTGCTAGTGGTTTGCCTCTAGCGGGGGTCTCCACAGATACGCAGTATTTT | 17 | TRBV12-5 | TRBD2 | NA | TRBJ2-3
CASCPTGPSQETQYF | TGCGCCAGCTGCCCGACAGGGCCCTCCCAAGAGACCCAGTACTTC | 15 | TRBV10-2 | TRBD1 | NA | TRBJ2-5
CASSLAHGPYEQYF | TGTGCCAGCAGCTTGGCCCACGGTCCCTACGAGCAGTACTTC | 14 | TRBV5-4 | NA | NA | TRBJ2-7
CASSPPEGSYEQYF | TGTGCCAGCAGCCCTCCCGAGGGGTCCTACGAGCAGTACTTC | 14 | TRBV13 | NA | NA | TRBJ2-7
CAISGSPDTQYF | TGTGCCATCAGTGGTAGTCCAGATACGCAGTATTTT | 12 | TRBV10-3 | NA | NA | TRBJ2-3
CAWSAAGVGTDTQYF | TGTGCCTGGAGTGCAGCGGGAGTAGGGACAGATACGCAGTATTTT | 15 | TRBV30 | TRBD2 | NA | TRBJ2-3
CASSLQGAQYF | TGTGCCAGCAGCCTACAGGGGGCCCAGTACTTC | 11 | TRBV3-1/TRBV3-2 | TRBD1 | NA | TRBJ2-5